This T cell receptor beta chain was obtained from a study of CD8+CD57+ T cells in acquired aplastic anemia. Template material for TCR beta VDJ and CDR3 profiling consisted of genomic DNA. TCRdb reprocessed the reads with MiXCR, giving one entry per CDR3 protein. This table has around 200,000 distinct CDR3 sequences, around half appearing once. Patients selected for sequencing had displayed CD8+CD57+ cell expansion by flow cytometry. When blood sampling took place, the patients had received no therapy. In this sample, this clonotype turned up a few times. A much larger clone is a single base away; this may be a read error. The sequence came from a human donor with aplastic anemia. Specimen: sorted CD4+, CD8+, or CD8+CD57+ T cells (not recorded which) from PBMCs.

CDR3 in DNA: TGCGCCGGCAGCCAAGATACGGGAGAAGAGACCCAGTACTTC. Translated: CAGSQDTGEETQYF. The chain has TRBV4-1 and TRBJ2-5, with D maybe TRBD2 (6 bases). The CDR3 is 14 residues long. CDR1 is MGHRA and CDR2 is YSYEKL in the germline V gene.